The 25 T cell receptor beta chains reported below all come from one sample, sequenced in a study of type 1 regulatory T cells. MiXCR was run by TCRdb on the reads, yielding one entry per CDR3 protein. This table has some 89,000 distinct CDR3 sequences, 25% to 40% appearing once. The source material was CD4+ T cells, either the whole sample or a sorted fraction (not recorded which). These receptors all stem from a human donor in good health.

This clonotype appeared a few times. J is TRBJ2-7 and V is TRBV30; the D is unclear. The V end was cut by 0 bases, the J end by 4 bases, with 4 bases between. Germline-derived CDR1 and CDR2 are GTSNPN and SVGIG (reference sequence). This CDR3 is built from 11 residues. As DNA, the CDR3 is TGTGCCTGGAGTGTAGGGTACGAGCAGTACTTC. Its protein is CAWSVGYEQYF.

About this clonotype: Because it lacks the conserved phenylalanine or tryptophan at the end, this CDR3 is likely a read error. V is TRBV7-3 and J is TRBJ1-1, with 11 nucleotides matching TRBD1. V shed 5 bases and J 11 bases; nucleotides not matched to a gene: 13. Germline V CDR1 and CDR2: SGHTA, FQGTGA. This CDR3 spans 15 amino acids. CDR3 sequence reads: CASSPNRDRGSRAFS. CDR3 DNA sequence: TGTGCCAGCAGCCCCAACCGGGACAGGGGGAGCAGGGCTTTCTCT.

V usage is TRBV27 and J usage is TRBJ2-3; weak D call: TRBD2 (6 bases). CDR1 and CDR2 (germline): MNHEY, SMNVEV (reference sequence). The CDR3 sequence is 16 residues long. Trimming took 4 bases from V and 1 from J, leaving 15 bases between them. CDR3 coding DNA: TGTGCCAGCAGTTCTTTATGGAGGGGCGGCACAGATACGCAGTATTTT. It encodes CASSSLWRGGTDTQYF.

The rearrangement links TRBV24-1 to TRBJ2-1; TRBD1 matches 9 bases. The J segment lost 4 bases and the V segment lost 3 bases, leaving 18 bases of the junction unmatched. This CDR3 has 20 residues. Germline CDR1 reads KGHDR; CDR2 reads SFDVKD. This CDR3 is CATSDISGTGKAGTYNEQFF. DNA of the CDR3: TGTGCCACCAGTGATATTTCCGGGACAGGGAAGGCGGGAACTTACAATGAGCAGTTCTTC.

This rearrangement joins TRBV7-9 to TRBJ2-7; 10 bases agree with TRBD2. This CDR3 has 15 amino acids. Germline trimming cut 4 bases from V and 0 bases from J; bases unmatched to any gene: 3. Per the germline V gene, CDR1 is SEHNR and CDR2 is FQNEAQ (reference sequence). The CDR3 region has the DNA TGTGCCAGCAGCTCAACTAGCGGGAACTCCTACGAGCAGTACTTC. Protein: CASSSTSGNSYEQYF.

V gene TRBV5-1 combines with J gene TRBJ2-5; D perhaps matches TRBD2 (6 bases). Germline V CDR1 and CDR2: SGHRS, YFSETQ. CDR3 length: 13 residues. The V gene lost 4 bases and the J gene lost 6 bases, with 13 bases spanning the gap. CDR3 DNA: TGCGCCAGCAGCCTGACCGGGACTCAGACCCAGTACTTC. Translated, it gives CASSLTGTQTQYF. Full variable domain (outside the CDR3, taken from reference TRBV5-1 and TRBJ2-5): KAGVTQTPRYLIKTRGQQVTLSCSPISGHRSVSWYQQTPGQGLQFLFEYFSETQRNKGNFPGRFSGRQFSNSRSEMNVSTLELGDSALYLCASSLTGTQTQYFGPGTRLLVL.

This clonotype was observed a single time. The chain is built from TRBV5-1 and TRBJ2-5; tentative D call: TRBD2 (6 bases). Per germline, CDR1 SGHRS and CDR2 YFSETQ. This CDR3 region has 15 residues. Deletions cut 0 bases from V and 5 bases from J, with 14 bases between. As DNA, the CDR3 is TGCGCCAGCAGCTTGGCGTCTGCGGGACGGGAGACCCAGTACTTC. Protein sequence: CASSLASAGRETQYF.

The chain joins TRBV3-1 to TRBJ2-5, with D hard to call. Trimming left V 1 base short and J 5 bases short, with 11 bases between. CDR3 length: 14 amino acids. Germline CDR1 and CDR2: LGHDT and YNNKEL (reference sequence). The CDR3 nucleotides read TGTGCCAGCAGCCAAGCGGACCAATGGGAGACCCAGTACTTC. This gives the protein CASSQADQWETQYF.

This clonotype was seen more than once but under ten times. This chain joins TRBV20-1 and TRBJ2-5, with a tentative D call TRBD2 (6 bases). The CDR3 is 12 residues long. Germline V gene data show CDR1 as DFQATT and CDR2 as SNEGSKA (reference sequence). The CDR3 DNA follows: TGCAGCGTTGGGGACTTACAAGAGACCCAGTACTTC. This codes for CSVGDLQETQYF.

The rearrangement uses TRBV9 and TRBJ2-2, with a weak D call TRBD1 (6 bases). The CDR3 extends over 14 amino acids. Per germline, CDR1 SGDLS and CDR2 YYNGEE. V lost 4 bases and J lost 2, with 9 bases in between. CDR3 in amino acids: CASSTTGNTGELFF. The CDR3 coding sequence is TGTGCCAGCAGCACGACAGGTAACACCGGGGAGCTGTTTTTT.

The chain uses TRBV4-3 and TRBJ2-3; D remains unclear. V lost 0 bases and J 2 bases, leaving 6 bases between the germline ends. Germline lookup yields CDR1 LGHNA and CDR2 YSLEER. The CDR3 is 14 amino acids. The CDR3 DNA reads TGCGCCAGCAGCCAAGATCCCACCACAGATACGCAGTATTTT. It codes for CASSQDPTTDTQYF.

The sample holds many counts of this clonotype. The CDR3 coding sequence is TGTGCCAGCAGTGAAAGACTAGCGGAGATACAAGAGACCCAGTACTTC. Translation gives CASSERLAEIQETQYF. The V and J genes are TRBV12-3 or TRBV12-4 and TRBJ2-5, with 9 nucleotides matching TRBD2. The CDR3 runs 16 residues. Losses at the gene ends were 5 bases for V and 2 bases for J; bases not matched to a gene: 9.

This clonotype was recorded only once. This chain joins TRBV19 and TRBJ2-7, with 12 positions matching TRBD1. Losses at the gene ends were 6 bases for V and 4 bases for J; bases not matched to a gene: 7. Germline CDR1 and CDR2: LNHDA and SQIVND (reference sequence). The CDR3 extends over 15 amino acids. CDR3 coding DNA: TGTGCCAGTAGCCCCGGGACAGGGGGCCAGTACGAGCAGTACTTC. It yields the protein CASSPGTGGQYEQYF.

The chain recombines TRBV3-1 with TRBJ2-7; TRBD2 might be the D (5 bases). Per germline, CDR1 LGHDT and CDR2 YNNKEL (reference sequence). Trimming pared 1 base from V and 3 bases from J, leaving 25 bases between. CDR3 length: 19 amino acids. DNA for the CDR3: TGTGCCAGCAGCCAAGTTCGTATTATTTCCGGGATTGTGAACTACGAGCAGTACTTC. Translating it yields CASSQVRIISGIVNYEQYF.

This clonotype was counted between two and nine times. The J gene is TRBJ1-2, the V gene TRBV20-1; D is uncertain. This CDR3 contains 13 residues. Trimming shortened V by 4 bases and J by 6 bases, and 15 bases separated the two germline ends. CDR1 and CDR2 (germline): DFQATT, SNEGSKA (reference sequence). In DNA form, the CDR3 reads TGCAGTGCTACCTCGGCGGGGTATGATGGCTACACCTTC. It specifies CSATSAGYDGYTF.

The CDR3 DNA reads TGTGCCAGCAGTTTAAATCAAGCGGCGAACACCGGGGAGCTGTTTTTT. This encodes CASSLNQAANTGELFF. The chain carries TRBV12-3 or TRBV12-4 and TRBJ2-2; D perhaps matches TRBD2 (5 bases). The CDR3 runs 16 residues. V dropped 2 bases and J dropped 0 bases, with 10 bases sitting between them.

The gene calls are TRBV27 and TRBJ2-2; TRBD2 agrees at 8 bases. The J segment lost 2 bases and the V segment lost 2 bases, leaving 10 bases of the junction unmatched. The CDR3 contains 18 residues. Germline V lookup: CDR1 MNHEY, CDR2 SMNVEV (reference sequence). CDR3 protein: CASSLMRAGALNTGELFF. The CDR3 DNA reads as TGTGCCAGCAGTTTAATGCGAGCGGGAGCTCTTAACACCGGGGAGCTGTTTTTT.

Worth noting for this clonotype: Sequence at one end of the junction differs from germline and may be a read error. This chain uses TRBV5-1 with TRBJ2-3, with D possibly being TRBD1 (6 bases). Germline CDR1 and CDR2: SGHRS and YFSETQ. This CDR3 comprises 15 residues. CDR3 DNA: TGCGCTAGCAGCCAGAAAATACAGGGAACAGATACGCAGTATTTT. Its protein product is CASSQKIQGTDTQYF.

This clonotype was counted between two and nine times. The chain uses TRBV20-1 and TRBJ2-7, with 14 nucleotides matching TRBD2. The CDR3 sequence is 14 residues long. The V gene's germline CDR1 is DFQATT and CDR2 SNEGSKA (reference sequence). The trim removed 4 bases at V and 5 bases at J, leaving 4 bases unmatched. CDR3: CSAKPGLAGDEQYF. The CDR3 region has the DNA TGCAGTGCTAAGCCGGGACTAGCGGGAGACGAGCAGTACTTC.

In its sample, this clonotype was seen a few times. The chain recombines TRBV28 with TRBJ1-4; D may be TRBD1 (6 bases). V lost 6 bases to trimming and J lost 5 bases, with 16 bases between them. CDR3 length equals 15 residues. Germline-derived CDR1 and CDR2 are MDHEN and SYDVKM. CDR3 protein: CASSSHGGGNEKLFF. In DNA, the CDR3 is TGTGCCAGCAGCTCACACGGAGGGGGGAATGAAAAACTGTTTTTT.

The chain is built from TRBV21-1 and TRBJ1-1; the table's D gene call, TRBD1, was not cross checked with the DNA. TRBV21-1 is classified as a pseudogene. CDR3 length: 14 amino acids. Here the CDR3 reads CASRSGQGGSEAFF. The CDR3, as DNA: TGTGCCAGCAGATCGGGACAGGGTGGGTCTGAAGCTTTCTTT.

The chain employs TRBV3-1 and TRBJ2-5; maybe TRBD1 (6 bases). Germline V gene sequence: CDR1 LGHDT, CDR2 YNNKEL (reference sequence). The germline V and J ends were trimmed by 6 bases and 5 bases, with 13 bases remaining between them. The CDR3 is 13 residues long. This CDR3 is CASSRNRVETQYF. As DNA, the CDR3 is TGTGCCAGCAGTCGGAACAGGGTTGAGACCCAGTACTTC.

In this sample, this clonotype turned up a few times. The chain carries TRBV11-2 and TRBJ2-5; either TRBD1 or TRBD2 may supply D (5 bases each). CDR1 and CDR2 from the germline V gene are SGHAT and FQNNGV. The V and J ends lost 4 bases and 7 bases respectively, with 16 bases between them. The CDR3 is 14 residues long. The CDR3 sequence is CASSSGTNTGTQYF. The CDR3 DNA is TGTGCCAGCAGCTCGGGGACCAACACAGGGACCCAGTACTTC.

The V and J genes are TRBV11-2 and TRBJ2-3; possibly TRBD1 for D (6 bases). The CDR3 runs to 14 residues. The V gene's germline CDR1 is SGHAT and CDR2 FQNNGV. V was pared by 5 bases and J by 2 bases, with 11 bases between. CDR3 in amino acids: CASSPRTATDTQYF. The CDR3 nucleotides are TGTGCCAGCAGCCCGCGGACAGCCACAGATACGCAGTATTTT.

The V gene is TRBV20-1, the J gene TRBJ2-7, with TRBD2 matching 7 bases. Trimming took 1 base from V and 3 from J; bases not matched to a gene: 9. This CDR3 spans 15 amino acids. Germline V gene sequence: CDR1 DFQATT, CDR2 SNEGSKA (reference sequence). The CDR3 DNA reads TGCAGTGCTAGAGTCCCACTAGCGTCTAGCTACGAGCAGTACTTC. Translating gives CSARVPLASSYEQYF.